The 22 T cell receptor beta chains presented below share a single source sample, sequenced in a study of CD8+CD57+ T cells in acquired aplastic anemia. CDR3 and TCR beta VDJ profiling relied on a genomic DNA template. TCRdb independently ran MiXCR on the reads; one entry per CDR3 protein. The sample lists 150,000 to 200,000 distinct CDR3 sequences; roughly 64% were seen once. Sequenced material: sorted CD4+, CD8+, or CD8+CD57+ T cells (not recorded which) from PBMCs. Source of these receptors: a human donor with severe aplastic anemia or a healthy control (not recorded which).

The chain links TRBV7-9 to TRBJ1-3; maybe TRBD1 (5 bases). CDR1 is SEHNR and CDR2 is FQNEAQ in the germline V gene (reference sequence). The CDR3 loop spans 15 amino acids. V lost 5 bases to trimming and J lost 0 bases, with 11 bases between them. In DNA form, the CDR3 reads TGTGCCAGCAGCAGGGGACTTCTCTCTGGAAACACCATATATTTT. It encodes CASSRGLLSGNTIYF.

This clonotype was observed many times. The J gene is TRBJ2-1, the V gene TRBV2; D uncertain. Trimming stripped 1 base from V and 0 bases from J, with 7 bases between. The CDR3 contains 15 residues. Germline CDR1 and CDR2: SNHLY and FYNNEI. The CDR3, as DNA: TGTGCCAGCAGTGAAGAGAACAGCTCCTACAATGAGCAGTTCTTC. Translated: CASSEENSSYNEQFF. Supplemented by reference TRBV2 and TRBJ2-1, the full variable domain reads EPEVTQTPSHQVTQMGQEVILRCVPISNHLYFYWYRQILGQKVEFLVSFYNNEISEKSEIFDDQFSVERPDGSNFTLKIRSTKLEDSAMYFCASSEENSSYNEQFFGPGTRLTVL.

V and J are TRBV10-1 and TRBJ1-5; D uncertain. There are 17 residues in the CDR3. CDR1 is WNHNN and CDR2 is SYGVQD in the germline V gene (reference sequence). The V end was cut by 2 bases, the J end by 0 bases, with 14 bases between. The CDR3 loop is CASSERVQDYSNQPQHF. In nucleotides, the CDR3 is TGCGCCAGCAGTGAGCGAGTACAAGATTATAGCAATCAGCCCCAGCATTTT.

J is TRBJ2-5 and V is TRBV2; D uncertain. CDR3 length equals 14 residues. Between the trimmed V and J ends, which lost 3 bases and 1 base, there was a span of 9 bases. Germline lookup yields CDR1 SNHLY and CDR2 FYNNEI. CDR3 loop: CASSDPGSQETQYF. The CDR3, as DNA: TGTGCCAGCAGTGACCCTGGCAGCCAAGAGACCCAGTACTTC. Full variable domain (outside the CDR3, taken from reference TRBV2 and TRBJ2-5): EPEVTQTPSHQVTQMGQEVILRCVPISNHLYFYWYRQILGQKVEFLVSFYNNEISEKSEIFDDQFSVERPDGSNFTLKIRSTKLEDSAMYFCASSDPGSQETQYFGPGTRLLVL.

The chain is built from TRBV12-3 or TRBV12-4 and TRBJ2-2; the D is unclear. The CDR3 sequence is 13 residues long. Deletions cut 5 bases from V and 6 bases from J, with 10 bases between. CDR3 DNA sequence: TGTGCCAGCAGTGACAAGTGGGCCGGGGAGCTGTTTTTT. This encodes CASSDKWAGELFF.

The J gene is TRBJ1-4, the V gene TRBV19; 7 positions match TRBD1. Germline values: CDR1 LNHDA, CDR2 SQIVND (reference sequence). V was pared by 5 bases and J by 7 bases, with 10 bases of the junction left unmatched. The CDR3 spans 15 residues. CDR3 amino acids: CASSERRGAVEKLFF. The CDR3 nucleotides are TGTGCCAGTAGTGAACGCAGGGGGGCGGTTGAAAAACTGTTTTTT. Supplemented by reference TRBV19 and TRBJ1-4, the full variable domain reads DGGITQSPKYLFRKEGQNVTLSCEQNLNHDAMYWYRQDPGQGLRLIYYSQIVNDFQKGDIAEGYSVSREKKESFPLTVTSAQKNPTAFYLCASSERRGAVEKLFFGSGTQLSVL.

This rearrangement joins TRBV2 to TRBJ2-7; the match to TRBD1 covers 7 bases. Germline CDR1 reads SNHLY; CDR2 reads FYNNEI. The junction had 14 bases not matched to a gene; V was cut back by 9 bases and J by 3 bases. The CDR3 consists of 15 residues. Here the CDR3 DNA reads TGTGCCAGTACTCCCGGACAGGTTATGGGCTACGAGCAGTACTTC. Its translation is CASTPGQVMGYEQYF.

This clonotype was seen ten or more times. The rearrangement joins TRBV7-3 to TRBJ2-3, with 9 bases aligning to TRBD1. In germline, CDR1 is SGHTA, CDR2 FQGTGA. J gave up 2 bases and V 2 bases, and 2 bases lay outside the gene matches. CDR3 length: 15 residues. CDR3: CASSLGTGITDTQYF. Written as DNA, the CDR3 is TGTGCCAGCAGCTTAGGGACAGGGATCACAGATACGCAGTATTTT.

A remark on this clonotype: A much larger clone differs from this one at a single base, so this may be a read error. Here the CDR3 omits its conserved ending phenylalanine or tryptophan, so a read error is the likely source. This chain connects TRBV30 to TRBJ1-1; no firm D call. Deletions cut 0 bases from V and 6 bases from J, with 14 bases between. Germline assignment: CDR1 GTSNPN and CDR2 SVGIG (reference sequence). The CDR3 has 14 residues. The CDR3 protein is CAWSVGSSRAEAFS. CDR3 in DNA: TGTGCCTGGAGTGTGGGTAGCTCCCGCGCTGAAGCTTTCTCT.

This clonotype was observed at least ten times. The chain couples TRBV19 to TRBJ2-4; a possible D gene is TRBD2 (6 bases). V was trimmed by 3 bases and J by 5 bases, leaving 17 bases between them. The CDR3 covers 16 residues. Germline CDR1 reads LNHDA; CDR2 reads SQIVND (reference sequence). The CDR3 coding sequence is TGTGCCAGTAGTATCGGAGACGGGGGACGGCAAAACATTCAGTACTTC. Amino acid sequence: CASSIGDGGRQNIQYF.

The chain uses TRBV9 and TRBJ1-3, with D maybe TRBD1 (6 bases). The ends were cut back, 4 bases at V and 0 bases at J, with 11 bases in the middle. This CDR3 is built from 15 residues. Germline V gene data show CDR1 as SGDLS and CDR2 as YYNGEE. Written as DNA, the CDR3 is TGTGCCAGCAGCCCCGGGACACACTCTGGAAACACCATATATTTT. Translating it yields CASSPGTHSGNTIYF.

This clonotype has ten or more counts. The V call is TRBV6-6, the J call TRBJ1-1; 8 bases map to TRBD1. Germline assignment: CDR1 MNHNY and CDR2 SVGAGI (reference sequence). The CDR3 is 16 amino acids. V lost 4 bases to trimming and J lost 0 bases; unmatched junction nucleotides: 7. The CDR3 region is CASSSGGEGMNTEAFF. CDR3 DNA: TGTGCCAGCAGTTCAGGGGGCGAGGGGATGAACACTGAAGCTTTCTTT.

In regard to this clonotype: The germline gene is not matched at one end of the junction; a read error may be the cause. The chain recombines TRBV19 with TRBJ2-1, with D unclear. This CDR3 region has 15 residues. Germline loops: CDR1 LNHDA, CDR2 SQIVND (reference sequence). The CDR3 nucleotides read TGTACCAGTAGTAACCCCAACTTGAACTACAACGAGCAGTTCTTC. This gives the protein CTSSNPNLNYNEQFF.

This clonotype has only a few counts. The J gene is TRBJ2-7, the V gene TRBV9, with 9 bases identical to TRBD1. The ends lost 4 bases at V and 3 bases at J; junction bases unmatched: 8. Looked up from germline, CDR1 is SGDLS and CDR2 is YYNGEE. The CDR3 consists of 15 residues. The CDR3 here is CASSPWDRALYEQYF. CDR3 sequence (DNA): TGTGCCAGCAGCCCCTGGGACAGGGCGCTCTACGAGCAGTACTTC.

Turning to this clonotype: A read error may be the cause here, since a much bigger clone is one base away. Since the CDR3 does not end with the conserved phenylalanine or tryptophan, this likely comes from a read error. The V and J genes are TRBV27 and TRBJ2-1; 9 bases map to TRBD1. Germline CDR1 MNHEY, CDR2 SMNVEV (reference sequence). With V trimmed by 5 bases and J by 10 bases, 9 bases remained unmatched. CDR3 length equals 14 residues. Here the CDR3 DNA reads TGTGCCAGCAGTGCCGGGACAGGGTTTGGCGAGCAGTTCCTC. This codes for CASSAGTGFGEQFL.

CDR3 in DNA: TGTGCCATCAGGGCAGATACTAACTATGGCTACACCTTC. Protein product: CAIRADTNYGYTF. J is TRBJ1-2 and V is TRBV10-3, with D hard to call. CDR1 and CDR2 (germline): ENHRY, SYGVKD. The ends were cut back, 6 bases at V and 0 bases at J, with 8 bases in the middle. The CDR3 length is 13 residues.

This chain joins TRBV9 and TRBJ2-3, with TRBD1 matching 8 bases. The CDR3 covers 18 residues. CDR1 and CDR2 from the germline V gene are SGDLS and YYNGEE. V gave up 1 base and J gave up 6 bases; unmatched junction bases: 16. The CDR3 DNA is TGTGCCAGCAGCGTACGTACCAGGGGGCGCGGGATATTCGATACGCAGTATTTT. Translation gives CASSVRTRGRGIFDTQYF.

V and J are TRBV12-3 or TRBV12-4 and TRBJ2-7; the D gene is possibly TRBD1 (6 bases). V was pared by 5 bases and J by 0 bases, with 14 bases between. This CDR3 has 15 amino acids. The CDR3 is CASSPTGYSSYEQYF. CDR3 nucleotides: TGTGCCAGCAGTCCCACAGGGTACAGCTCCTACGAGCAGTACTTC.

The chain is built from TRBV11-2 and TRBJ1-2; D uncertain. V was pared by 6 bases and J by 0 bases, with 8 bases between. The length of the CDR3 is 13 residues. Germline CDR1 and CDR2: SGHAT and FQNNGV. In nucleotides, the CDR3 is TGTGCCAGCAGTTTTACAACTAACTATGGCTACACCTTC. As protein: CASSFTTNYGYTF.

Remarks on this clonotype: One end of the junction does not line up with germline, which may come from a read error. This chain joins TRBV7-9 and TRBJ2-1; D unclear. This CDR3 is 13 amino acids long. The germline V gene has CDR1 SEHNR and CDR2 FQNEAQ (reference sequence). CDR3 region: CASSPDRAQEQFF. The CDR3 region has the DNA TGCGCCAGCAGCCCAGATAGGGCACAGGAGCAGTTCTTC. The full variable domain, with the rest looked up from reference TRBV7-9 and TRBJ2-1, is DTGVSQNPRHKITKRGQNVTFRCDPISEHNRLYWYRQTLGQGPEFLTYFQNEAQLEKSRLLSDRFSAERPKGSFSTLEIQRTEQGDSAMYLCASSPDRAQEQFFGPGTRLTVL.

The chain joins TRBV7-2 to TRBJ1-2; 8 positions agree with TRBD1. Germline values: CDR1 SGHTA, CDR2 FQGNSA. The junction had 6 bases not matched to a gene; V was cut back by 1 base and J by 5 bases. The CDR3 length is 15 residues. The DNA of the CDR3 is TGTGCCAGCAGCTTAGAGGGGACAGGAGGTTATGGCTACACCTTC. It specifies CASSLEGTGGYGYTF.

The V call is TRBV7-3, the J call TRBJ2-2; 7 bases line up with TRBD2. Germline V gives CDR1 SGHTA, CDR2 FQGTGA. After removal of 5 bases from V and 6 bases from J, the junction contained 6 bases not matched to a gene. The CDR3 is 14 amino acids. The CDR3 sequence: CASSPRSGAGELFF. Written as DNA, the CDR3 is TGTGCCAGCAGCCCAAGGAGCGGGGCCGGGGAGCTGTTTTTT.